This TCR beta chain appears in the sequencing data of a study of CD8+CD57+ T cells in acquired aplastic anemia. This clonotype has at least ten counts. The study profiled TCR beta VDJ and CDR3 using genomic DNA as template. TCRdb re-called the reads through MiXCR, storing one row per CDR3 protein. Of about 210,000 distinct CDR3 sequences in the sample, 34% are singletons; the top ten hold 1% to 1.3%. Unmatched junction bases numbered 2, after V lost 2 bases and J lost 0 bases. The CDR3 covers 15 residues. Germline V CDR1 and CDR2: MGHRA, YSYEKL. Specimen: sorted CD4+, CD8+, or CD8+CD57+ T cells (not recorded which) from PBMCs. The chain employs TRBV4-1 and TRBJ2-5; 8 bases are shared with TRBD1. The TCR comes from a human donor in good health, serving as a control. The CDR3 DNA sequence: TGCGCCAGCAGCCAACGGACAGGGAACCAAGAGACCCAGTACTTC. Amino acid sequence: CASSQRTGNQETQYF.